This TCR beta chain emerged from a study of cytomegalovirus exposure and HLA in healthy donors (dated by TCRdb to about 2017). Study-wide context: According to an earlier analysis of a few hundred of the donors, 150 million to 200 million T cells yielded 117 million unique TCR beta sequences and more than 250 Gb of sequence data. In addition to the first cohort of several hundred subjects, a separate validation cohort of around 110 different subjects was used. HLA typing covered class I and class II loci at four-digit resolution. A few DR-DQ haplotypes were treated as single units for association and clustering because of strong linkage in the cohort. Donor age, sex, ethnicity and CMV serostatus were compiled alongside the repertoire data. The later analysis used no new phenotypic data to find candidate immune exposures, relying instead on TCR beta sequences and their occurrence across donors. Among the roughly 400 genotyped donors, approximately 76% belonged to the genetic ancestry cluster associated with self-reported Caucasian donors. Every repertoire in the discovery cohort had been generated on one and the same sequencing platform. In a later analysis, previously published TCR beta repertoires from several hundred donors were re-analyzed and high-resolution HLA genotyping was added so that TCR occurrence patterns could be studied. In an earlier analysis of a few hundred of the donors, high-throughput TCR beta sequencing was used to judge whether each TCR beta V gene segment behaved as functional or pseudogenic. The study aimed to test whether signatures of past pathogen exposure could be identified by cataloging public T cell receptors. Across approximately 400 genotyped donors of the cohort, an average of approximately 200,000 unique TCR beta nucleotide sequences per donor were sequenced, and roughly a sixth of those sequences were non-productive. A later genetic analysis took genome-wide SNP genotypes for about 55% of the roughly 700 donors and used that subset as a discovery cohort. Using immunosequencing, the study profiled T cell repertoires from about 620 subjects and related those repertoires to cytomegalovirus serostatus. The study combined high-throughput TCR immunosequencing, statistical association of individual TCRs with disease status, and machine learning to predict cytomegalovirus infection status. An early release that covered about 640 HLA-typed donors contained approximately 300 gigabases of sequencing data and tens of millions of unique TCR sequences. The number of donors typed differed by locus, with about 629-640 for A, B, C, DRB1 and DQB1, approximately 500 for DQA1, 606 for DPA1, and about 450 for DPB1.

The cohort was made up of under 800 healthy bone marrow donors. All cohort members were sampled while nominally healthy, although unrecorded immune exposures were likely present. The donor was CMV seronegative and belonged to the group of 350 or so seronegative cohort members. A peripheral blood sample was provided by each donor, and peripheral blood mononuclear cells were used for TCR beta sequencing. Genomic DNA was extracted from the blood cell samples with the Qiagen DNeasy Blood Extraction Kit. As concerns this clone: Which antigen it targets is not known. One base away there is no much larger clone; base qualities are not given.

Compared with germline, V lacks 1 base and J lacks 12 bases; bases without a gene match: 13. Taken from the germline V gene, the CDR1 and CDR2 loops are SGHTA and FQGTGA. From cysteine to phenylalanine, the CDR3 is 16 amino acids long. Kept here is only the CDR3 DNA, which spans 48 bases and is read in frame from base 1. The method behind the library was the immunoSEQ multiplex PCR assay. A mixture of 60 forward primers for TCR Vbeta segments and 13 reverse primers for TCR Jbeta segments was used in the multiplex PCR. The CDR3 region of rearranged TCR beta genes was amplified from genomic DNA by a multiplex PCR assay. The amplified TCR beta libraries were sequenced on the Illumina HiSeq System as 87-base-pair reads. From the authors' description of their analysis: A later analysis tallied 75 million to 95 million unique TCR beta chains across the 666 repertoires, and around 10 million of those chains were shared by two or more donors. To remove PCR and sequencing errors, raw reads were error-corrected and collapsed into unique sequences using a nearest-neighbor algorithm that merged closely related sequences. Alignment of CDR3 sequences to IMGT reference sequences was used to assign V, D and J gene segments. For a sequence to be retained, at least a six-nucleotide match to both a V gene segment and a J gene segment was required. Rearrangements were classified as productive when the CDR3 lacked stop codons and remained in frame with V and J, and all other rearrangements were classified as non-productive. CDR3 was defined according to IMGT convention as the region running from the second conserved V-encoded cysteine to the conserved J-encoded phenylalanine. Sequences without an unambiguous match to a single V gene segment were excluded from the earlier analysis of a few hundred of the donors. In an earlier analysis of approximately 590 of the donors, a V segment was called functional when productive rearrangements were above 56.7%, and segregating when the standard deviation between donors exceeded 5%. A statistical classification framework was built for diagnosing cytomegalovirus status from the catalog of TCR beta chain sequences. In a later analysis, TCR nucleotide sequences were compared against IMGT/GENE-DB human TR gene sequences so that V and J genes could be assigned. In a later analysis, CDR3 sequences and most-parsimonious VDJ recombination scenarios were assigned using the TCRdist pipeline. In a later analysis, every TCR beta chain was defined by the combination of its CDR3 amino acid sequence and its V-gene family, and reads without a unique V-gene family were dropped. To address suspected cross-contamination and a sequencing artifact, a later analysis removed several hundred highly shared, low-generation-probability nucleotide sequences. For each public chain, a later analysis derived a clonal expansion index from normalized ranks of inferred template counts within each repertoire. In a later analysis, generation probabilities were computed using a VDJ recombination model fitted to out-of-frame rearrangements, and the results were checked against IGoR. Hypergeometric tests were used in a later analysis to score TCR-TCR, TCR-HLA and TCR-CMV co-occurrence, with a repertoire-size bias correction applied to the TCR pairs. False discovery rates were estimated in a later analysis by permuting HLA or CMV assignments 20 times. A later analysis grouped co-occurring TCRs with DBSCAN, adding TCRdist sequence similarity when clustering within HLA-allele-positive subsets. Repertoires with fewer than 30,000 or more than 120,000 public chains, plus five repertoires with anomalous nucleotide sharing, were excluded from co-occurrence clustering. The clones in this table, taken by TCRdb from immuneACCESS, are in-frame only. Not every clone is retained; where verified, under half of the shortfall comes from an unresolved V gene, and the cause of the rest is unknown. The V and J calls and clone size were taken over from that table, and D and trimming were inferred from the DNA. Recorded for this sample are about 180,000 clones; around 80% of them occurred a single time. The top ten clones comprise 1.5% to 2% of the sample.

Summary of the overall study and its limitations: Sequencing depth was assumed to be roughly uniform across donors in the presence/absence analyses, though that assumption may not hold. The study gave a list of 150 to 200 TCR beta chains associated with cytomegalovirus. Because the 87-base-pair reads could not distinguish some IMGT-functional V segments, including TRBV6-2 and TRBV6-3, those segments were excluded. A later analysis found that most CMV-associated TCR beta chains appeared HLA-restricted, with HLA associations seemingly driven largely by CMV exposure. A cluster of highly shared sequence variants was judged likely to represent a technical artifact of the sequencing pipeline. A later genetic analysis associated a missense DCLRE1C variant with V-gene and J-gene trimming of TCR beta chains, and an independent cohort replicated the association. A further reported finding was that TCR beta sequences accurately predicted the HLA-A and HLA-B alleles for most subjects in the first cohort. Over 15 rarely observed V segments, including chromosome 9 orphons, were excluded from the earlier analysis of almost 600 of the donors because counts were too low. According to the authors, the approach could potentially be generalized to other disease states and immunological phenotypes. This cohort had only TCR beta chains sequenced, and the lack of alpha or paired-chain data limited which features could be detected. In a later analysis, the rate of TCR association differed among HLA loci, with DRB1 alleles having the most associated TCRs and HLA-C alleles having the fewest. Three of the identified cytomegalovirus-associated TCR beta chains were confirmed in vitro to be specific for cytomegalovirus antigens. Most TCR sequences were seen in very few donors, while some public TCRs were found in many individuals. An earlier analysis of around 540 of the donors showed that most TCR beta V segments appeared in productive rearrangements either about 90% or about 30% of the time, which broadly matched IMGT annotations. According to a later analysis, parvovirus B19, influenza, CMV and Epstein-Barr virus appeared linked to several top co-occurrence clusters. According to a later genetic analysis, donors in an Asian-associated ancestry cluster had fewer N-insertions in productive TCRs than the roughly 670-donor mean. The classifier was reported to diagnose cytomegalovirus status with high specificity and sensitivity in both the original cohort and the validation cohort. HLA typing was unavailable for some donors at each locus, so association tests used only the typed subset. When HLA alleles, especially DR and DQ, strongly co-occurred, TCR associations were difficult to assign to individual alleles. Linkage disequilibrium might explain the correlated functional status among segregating V segments, but an unknown experimental factor could not be ruled out. A later analysis associated 17,000 or so TCR beta sequences with specific HLA alleles at a false discovery rate of 0.05. The only immune exposure information available for the cohort was CMV serostatus. In a later analysis, HLA-associated TCR beta chains were found to be more clonally expanded and to have lower generation probabilities than equally common non-associated chains.

This TCR was sampled from a woman aged 25 to 45 in good health and CMV-seronegative. Source material: PBMCs. Recombination joined TRBV7-3 with TRBJ2-2; 8 central nucleotides agree with TRBD2. The CDR3 region reads CASSLKWRDLAGQLFF. The nucleotides are TGTGCCAGCAGCTTAAAGTGGCGGGACTTAGCGGGGCAGCTGTTTTTT.